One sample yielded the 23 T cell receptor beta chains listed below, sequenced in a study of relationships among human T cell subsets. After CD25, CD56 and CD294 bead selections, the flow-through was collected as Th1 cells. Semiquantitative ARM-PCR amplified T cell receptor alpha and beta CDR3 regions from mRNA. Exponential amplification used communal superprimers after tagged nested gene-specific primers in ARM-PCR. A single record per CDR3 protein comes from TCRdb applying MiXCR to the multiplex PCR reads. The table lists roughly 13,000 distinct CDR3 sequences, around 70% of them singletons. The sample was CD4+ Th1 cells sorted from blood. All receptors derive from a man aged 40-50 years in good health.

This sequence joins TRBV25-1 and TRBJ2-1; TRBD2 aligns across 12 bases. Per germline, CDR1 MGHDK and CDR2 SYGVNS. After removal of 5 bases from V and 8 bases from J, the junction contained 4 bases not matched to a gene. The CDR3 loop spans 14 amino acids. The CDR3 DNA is TGTGCCAGCAGTACTAGCGGGAGGAGGGATGAGCAGTTCTTC. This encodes CASSTSGRRDEQFF. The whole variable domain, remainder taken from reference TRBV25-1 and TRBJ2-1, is EADIYQTPRYLVIGTGKKITLECSQTMGHDKMYWYQQDPGMELHLIHYSYGVNSTEKGDLSSESTVSRIRTEHFPLTLESARPSHTSQYLCASSTSGRRDEQFFGPGTRLTVL.

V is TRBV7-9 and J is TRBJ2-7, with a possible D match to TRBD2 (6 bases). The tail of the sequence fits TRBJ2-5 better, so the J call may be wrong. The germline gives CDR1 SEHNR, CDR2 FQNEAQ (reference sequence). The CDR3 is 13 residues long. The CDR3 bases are TGTGCCAGCAGCTTAGTTGGGGGGGAGACCCAGTACTTC. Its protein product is CASSLVGGETQYF.

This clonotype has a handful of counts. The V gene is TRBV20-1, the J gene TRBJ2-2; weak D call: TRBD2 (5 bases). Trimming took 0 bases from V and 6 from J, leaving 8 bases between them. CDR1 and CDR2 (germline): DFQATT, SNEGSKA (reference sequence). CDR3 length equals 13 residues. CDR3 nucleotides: TGCAGTGCTAGAGATCAGGAGGCCGGGGAGCTGTTTTTT. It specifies CSARDQEAGELFF.

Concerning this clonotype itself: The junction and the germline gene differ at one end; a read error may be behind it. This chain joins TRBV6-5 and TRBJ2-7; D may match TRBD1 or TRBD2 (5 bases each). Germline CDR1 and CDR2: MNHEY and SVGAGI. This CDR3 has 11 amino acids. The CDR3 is CASSTPGTLLF. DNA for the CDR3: TGTGCCAGCAGTACCCCCGGGACCTTGCTCTTC.

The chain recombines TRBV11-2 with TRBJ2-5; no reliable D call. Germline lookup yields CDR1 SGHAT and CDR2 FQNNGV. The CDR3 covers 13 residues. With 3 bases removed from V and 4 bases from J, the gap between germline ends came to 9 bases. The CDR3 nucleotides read TGTGCCAGCAGCTTTAACGGTTTAGAGACCCAGTACTTC. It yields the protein CASSFNGLETQYF.

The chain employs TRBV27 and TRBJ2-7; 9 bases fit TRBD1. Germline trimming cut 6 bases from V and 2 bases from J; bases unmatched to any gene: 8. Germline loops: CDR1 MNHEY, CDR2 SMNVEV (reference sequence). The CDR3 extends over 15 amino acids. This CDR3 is CASRPSGTGTYEQYF. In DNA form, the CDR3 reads TGTGCCAGCAGACCCTCCGGGACAGGGACCTACGAGCAGTACTTC.

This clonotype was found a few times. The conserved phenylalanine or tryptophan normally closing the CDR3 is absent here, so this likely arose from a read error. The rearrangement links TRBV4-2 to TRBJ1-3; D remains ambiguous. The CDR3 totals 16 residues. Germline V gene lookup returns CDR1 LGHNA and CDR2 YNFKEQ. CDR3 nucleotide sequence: TGCGCCAGCAGCCAAGGTTTACCTAGCTCTGGAAACACCATATATCTT. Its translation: CASSQGLPSSGNTIYL.

The CDR3 is CAISVRGDTEAFF. In DNA, the CDR3 is TGTGCCATCAGTGTAAGAGGGGACACTGAAGCTTTCTTT. This chain joins TRBV10-3 and TRBJ1-1, with TRBD1 as a possible D gene (5 bases). V gave up 4 bases and J gave up 3 bases, with 9 bases separating them. CDR1 ENHRY and CDR2 SYGVKD come from the germline V gene. The CDR3 consists of 13 residues.

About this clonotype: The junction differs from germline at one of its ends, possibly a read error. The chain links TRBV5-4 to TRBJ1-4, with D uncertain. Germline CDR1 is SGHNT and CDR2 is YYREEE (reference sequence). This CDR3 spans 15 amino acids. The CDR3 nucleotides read TGCGCCAGCAGCCGGCGGGAGGCGTATAATGAAAAACTGTTTTTT. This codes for CASSRREAYNEKLFF.

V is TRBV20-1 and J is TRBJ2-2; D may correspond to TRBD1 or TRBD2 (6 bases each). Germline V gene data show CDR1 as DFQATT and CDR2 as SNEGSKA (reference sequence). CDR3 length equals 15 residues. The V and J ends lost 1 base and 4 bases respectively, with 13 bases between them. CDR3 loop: CSARAGARSTGELFF. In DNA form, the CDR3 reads TGCAGTGCTAGAGCGGGGGCGAGAAGCACCGGGGAGCTGTTTTTT.

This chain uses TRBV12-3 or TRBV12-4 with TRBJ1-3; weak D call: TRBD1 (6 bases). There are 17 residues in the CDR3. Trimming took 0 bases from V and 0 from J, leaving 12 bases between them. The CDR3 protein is CASSLAGGTRSGNTIYF. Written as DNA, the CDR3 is TGTGCCAGCAGTTTAGCGGGTGGGACACGCTCTGGAAACACCATATATTTT.

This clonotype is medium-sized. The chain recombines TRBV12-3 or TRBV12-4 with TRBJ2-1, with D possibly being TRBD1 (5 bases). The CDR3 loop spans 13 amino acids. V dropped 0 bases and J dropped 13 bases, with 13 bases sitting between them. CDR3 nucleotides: TGTGCCAGCAGTTTAGCGACAGCAGCTTCTCAGTTCTTC. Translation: CASSLATAASQFF.

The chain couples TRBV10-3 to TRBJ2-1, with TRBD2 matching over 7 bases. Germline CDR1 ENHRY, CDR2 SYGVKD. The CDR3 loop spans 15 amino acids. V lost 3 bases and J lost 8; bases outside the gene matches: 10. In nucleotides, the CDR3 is TGTGCCATCAGTGAATCAAGTCTAGCGGTTGATGAGCAGTTCTTC. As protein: CAISESSLAVDEQFF.

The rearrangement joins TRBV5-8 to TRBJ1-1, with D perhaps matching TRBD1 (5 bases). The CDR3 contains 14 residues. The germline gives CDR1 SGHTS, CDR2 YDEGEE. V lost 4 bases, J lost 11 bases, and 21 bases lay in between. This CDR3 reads CASSPRRGRVGAFF. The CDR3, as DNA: TGTGCCAGCAGCCCCCGCCGCGGCAGGGTAGGTGCTTTCTTT.

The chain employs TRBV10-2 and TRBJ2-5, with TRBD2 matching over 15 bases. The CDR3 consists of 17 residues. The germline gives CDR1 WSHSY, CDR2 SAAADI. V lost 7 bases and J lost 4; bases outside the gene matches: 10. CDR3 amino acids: CASTAEGLAGGVETQYF. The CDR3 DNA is TGCGCCAGCACCGCCGAGGGACTAGCGGGGGGCGTAGAGACCCAGTACTTC.

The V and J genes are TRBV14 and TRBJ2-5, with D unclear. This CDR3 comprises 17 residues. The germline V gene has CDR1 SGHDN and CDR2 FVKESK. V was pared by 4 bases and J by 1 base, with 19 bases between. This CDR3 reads CASSLSIDTRRQETQYF. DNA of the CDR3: TGTGCCAGCAGCCTCTCTATCGATACTCGCCGCCAAGAGACCCAGTACTTC.

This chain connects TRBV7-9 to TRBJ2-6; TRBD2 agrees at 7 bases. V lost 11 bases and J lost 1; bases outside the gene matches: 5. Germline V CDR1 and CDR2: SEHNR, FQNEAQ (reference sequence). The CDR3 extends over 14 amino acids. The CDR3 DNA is TGTGCCGGCGGGGGTAATTCTGGGGCCAACGTCCTGACTTTC. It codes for CAGGGNSGANVLTF.

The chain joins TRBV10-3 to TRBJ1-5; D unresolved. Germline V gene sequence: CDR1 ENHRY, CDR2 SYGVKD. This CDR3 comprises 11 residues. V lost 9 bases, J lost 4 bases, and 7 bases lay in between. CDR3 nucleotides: TGTGCCATTAACCCGAATCAGCCCCAGCATTTT. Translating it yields CAINPNQPQHF.

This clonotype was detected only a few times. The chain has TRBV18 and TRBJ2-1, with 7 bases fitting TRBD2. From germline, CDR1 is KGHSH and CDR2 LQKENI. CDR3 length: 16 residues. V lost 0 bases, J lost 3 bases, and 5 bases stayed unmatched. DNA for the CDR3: TGTGCCAGCTCACCACCGAACCTAGCGGACTACAATGAGCAGTTCTTC. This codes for CASSPPNLADYNEQFF.

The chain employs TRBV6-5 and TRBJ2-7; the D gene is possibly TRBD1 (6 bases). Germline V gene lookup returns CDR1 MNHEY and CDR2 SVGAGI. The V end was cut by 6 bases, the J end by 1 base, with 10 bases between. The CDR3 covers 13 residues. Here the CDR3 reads CASSADRSYEQYF. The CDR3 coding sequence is TGTGCCAGCAGCGCCGACAGGTCCTACGAGCAGTACTTC.

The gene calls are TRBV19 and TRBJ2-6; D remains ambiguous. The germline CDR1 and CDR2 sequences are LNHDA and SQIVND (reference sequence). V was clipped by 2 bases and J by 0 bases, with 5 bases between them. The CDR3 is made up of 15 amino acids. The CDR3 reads CASSITHSGANVLTF. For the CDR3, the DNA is TGTGCCAGTAGTATAACACACTCTGGGGCCAACGTCCTGACTTTC.

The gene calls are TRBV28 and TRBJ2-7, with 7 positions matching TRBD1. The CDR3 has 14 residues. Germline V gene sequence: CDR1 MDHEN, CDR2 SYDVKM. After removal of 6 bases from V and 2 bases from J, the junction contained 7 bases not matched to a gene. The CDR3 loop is CASSGTEGPYEQYF. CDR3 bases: TGTGCCAGCAGCGGGACAGAGGGGCCCTACGAGCAGTACTTC.

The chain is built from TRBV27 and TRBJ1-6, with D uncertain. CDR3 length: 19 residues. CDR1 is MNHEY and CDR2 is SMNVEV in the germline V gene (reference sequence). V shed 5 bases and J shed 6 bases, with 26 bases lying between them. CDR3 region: CASSLQSDGERPVNSPLHF. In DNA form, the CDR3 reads TGTGCCAGCAGTCTCCAATCGGACGGGGAGCGACCCGTTAATTCACCCCTCCACTTT.